This is a list of T cell receptor beta chains from one sample in a study of Graves' ophthalmopathy and Graves' hyperthyroidism. TCRdb passed the multiplex PCR reads through MiXCR, listing each CDR3 protein once. In the table there are roughly 300,000 distinct CDR3 sequences, 17% of which are singletons. Input material: peripheral blood. These receptor sequences come from an adult man with Graves' ophthalmopathy. CDR3s include the opening cysteine and the closing phenylalanine or tryptophan. The order of the fields is J gene, clone size, V gene, D gene, CDR3 protein, CDR3 DNA. D genes are given only for firm matches. Clone size, where shown, is once, few, many, or a class for clones that have expanded.

j_call: TRBJ2-1; clone_size: NA; v_call: TRBV5-1; d_call: TRBD2; cdr3_aa: CASSTLRLAGDYNEQFF; cdr3_nt: TGCGCCAGCAGCACCCTTAGACTAGCGGGGGACTACAATGAGCAGTTCTTC
j_call: TRBJ1-5; clone_size: few; v_call: TRBV11-2; d_call: TRBD1; cdr3_aa: CASSPTGGQGDQPQHF; cdr3_nt: TGTGCCAGCAGCCCGACGGGGGGACAGGGGGATCAGCCCCAGCATTTT
j_call: TRBJ1-5; clone_size: many; v_call: TRBV19; d_call: TRBD1; cdr3_aa: CASSRTGSIIVRSQPQHF; cdr3_nt: TGTGCCAGTAGTAGGACAGGGTCAATAATCGTTCGGAGTCAGCCCCAGCATTTT
j_call: TRBJ1-3; clone_size: many; v_call: TRBV9; d_call: TRBD1; cdr3_aa: CTSSGQGKSGNTIYF; cdr3_nt: TGTACCAGCAGCGGACAGGGGAAATCAGGAAACACCATATATTTT
j_call: TRBJ2-5; clone_size: many; v_call: TRBV14; d_call: TRBD1; cdr3_aa: CASSTGQGWLETQYF; cdr3_nt: TGTGCCAGCAGCACGGGACAGGGGTGGTTGGAGACCCAGTACTTC
j_call: TRBJ1-1; clone_size: NA; v_call: TRBV12-3/TRBV12-4; d_call: TRBD1; cdr3_aa: CASSGGQWGVRAFF; cdr3_nt: TGTGCCAGCAGTGGGGGACAGTGGGGCGTCCGGGCTTTCTTT
j_call: TRBJ2-7; clone_size: many; v_call: TRBV28; d_call: TRBD2; cdr3_aa: CASSNVDLGGYEQYF; cdr3_nt: TGTGCCAGCAGTAACGTGGACCTGGGAGGGTACGAGCAGTACTTC
j_call: TRBJ1-3; clone_size: many; v_call: TRBV12-3/TRBV12-4; d_call: NA; cdr3_aa: CASRIIGSIYF; cdr3_nt: TGTGCCAGCCGTATTATCGGGTCCATATATTTT
j_call: TRBJ1-5; clone_size: many; v_call: TRBV3-1; d_call: TRBD1; cdr3_aa: CASSQDSRGTNQPQHF; cdr3_nt: TGTGCCAGCAGCCAAGATTCCAGGGGGACAAATCAGCCCCAGCATTTT
j_call: TRBJ1-6; clone_size: many; v_call: TRBV19; d_call: TRBD1; cdr3_aa: CASTRTGGGRSPLHF; cdr3_nt: TGTGCCAGTACCCGGACAGGGGGCGGTAGATCACCCCTCCACTTT
j_call: TRBJ1-1; clone_size: many; v_call: TRBV27; d_call: TRBD1; cdr3_aa: CASRRGTERLNTEAFF; cdr3_nt: TGTGCCAGCAGGAGAGGGACAGAAAGATTGAACACTGAAGCTTTCTTT
j_call: TRBJ1-2; clone_size: many; v_call: TRBV13; d_call: TRBD1; cdr3_aa: CASSSNVQGASGYTF; cdr3_nt: TGTGCCAGCAGCTCTAACGTACAGGGGGCGAGTGGCTACACCTTC
j_call: TRBJ2-5; clone_size: many; v_call: TRBV7-9; d_call: NA; cdr3_aa: CASSPGTFKETQYF; cdr3_nt: TGTGCCAGCAGCCCCGGGACCTTTAAGGAGACCCAGTACTTC
j_call: TRBJ2-7; clone_size: NA; v_call: TRBV15; d_call: TRBD1; cdr3_aa: CATSSRDRGWAEQYF; cdr3_nt: TGTGCCACCAGCAGCCGGGACAGGGGATGGGCCGAGCAGTACTTC
j_call: TRBJ1-2; clone_size: many; v_call: TRBV9; d_call: NA; cdr3_aa: CASSAWTLPNYGYTF; cdr3_nt: TGTGCCAGCAGCGCTTGGACACTACCTAACTATGGCTACACCTTC
j_call: TRBJ2-7; clone_size: many; v_call: TRBV7-2; d_call: NA; cdr3_aa: CASSRGTGEQYF; cdr3_nt: TGTGCCAGCAGCAGAGGTACGGGCGAGCAGTACTTC
j_call: TRBJ1-5; clone_size: many; v_call: TRBV13; d_call: NA; cdr3_aa: CASSFRGGNQPQHF; cdr3_nt: TGTGCCAGCAGCTTCAGGGGTGGCAATCAGCCCCAGCATTTT
j_call: TRBJ1-5; clone_size: many; v_call: TRBV6-9; d_call: NA; cdr3_aa: CASSYSPGEHQPQHF; cdr3_nt: TGTGCCAGCAGTTATTCGCCAGGGGAGCATCAGCCCCAGCATTTT
j_call: TRBJ2-7; clone_size: many; v_call: TRBV6-1; d_call: TRBD1; cdr3_aa: CASRLDRVEQYF; cdr3_nt: TGTGCCAGCAGGCTCGACAGGGTTGAGCAGTACTTC
j_call: TRBJ2-5; clone_size: few; v_call: TRBV14; d_call: TRBD2; cdr3_aa: CASSRQREYQETQYF; cdr3_nt: TGTGCCAGCAGCCGCCAGCGGGAGTACCAAGAGACCCAGTACTTC
j_call: TRBJ1-1; clone_size: many; v_call: TRBV19; d_call: NA; cdr3_aa: CASSIDRNTEAFF; cdr3_nt: TGTGCCAGTAGTATAGACAGAAACACTGAAGCTTTCTTT
j_call: TRBJ1-1; clone_size: NA; v_call: TRBV7-2; d_call: TRBD1; cdr3_aa: CASSDMDRRTEAFF; cdr3_nt: TGTGCCAGCAGCGACATGGACAGGAGGACTGAAGCTTTCTTT
j_call: TRBJ1-1; clone_size: many; v_call: TRBV24-1; d_call: NA; cdr3_aa: CATSDPTGNTEAFF; cdr3_nt: TGTGCCACCAGTGATCCAACGGGGAACACTGAAGCTTTCTTT
j_call: TRBJ2-5; clone_size: NA; v_call: TRBV18; d_call: NA; cdr3_aa: CASSMNWGNQETQYF; cdr3_nt: TGTGCCAGCTCAATGAATTGGGGGAACCAAGAGACCCAGTACTTC
j_call: TRBJ2-5; clone_size: many; v_call: TRBV27; d_call: TRBD2; cdr3_aa: CASSGTRGTSGLQETQYF; cdr3_nt: TGTGCCAGCAGCGGAACTAGAGGGACTAGCGGACTACAAGAGACCCAGTACTTC
j_call: TRBJ1-1; clone_size: many; v_call: TRBV10-1; d_call: NA; cdr3_aa: CASSVGASTEAFF; cdr3_nt: TGCGCCAGCAGTGTAGGGGCGAGTACTGAAGCTTTCTTT
j_call: TRBJ1-1; clone_size: many; v_call: TRBV7-3; d_call: NA; cdr3_aa: CASSPRGFTEAFF; cdr3_nt: TGTGCCAGCAGCCCCCGCGGCTTTACTGAAGCTTTCTTT
j_call: TRBJ1-6; clone_size: NA; v_call: TRBV28; d_call: NA; cdr3_aa: CASSLGPVVALHF; cdr3_nt: TGTGCCAGCAGCCTGGGGCCCGTGGTGGCCCTCCACTTT
j_call: TRBJ2-4; clone_size: many; v_call: TRBV9; d_call: TRBD2; cdr3_aa: CASSVASGGLKNIQYF; cdr3_nt: TGTGCCAGCAGCGTAGCTAGCGGGGGACTAAAAAACATTCAGTACTTC
j_call: TRBJ1-1; clone_size: many; v_call: TRBV7-8; d_call: NA; cdr3_aa: CASSLLLGGHTEAFF; cdr3_nt: TGTGCCAGCAGCTTACTCCTTGGGGGACACACTGAAGCTTTCTTT
j_call: TRBJ2-7; clone_size: many; v_call: TRBV5-1; d_call: NA; cdr3_aa: CASSFSLAEGHSYEQYF; cdr3_nt: TGCGCCAGCAGCTTTTCGCTAGCCGAAGGACACTCCTACGAGCAGTACTTC
j_call: TRBJ2-7; clone_size: many; v_call: TRBV20-1; d_call: TRBD2; cdr3_aa: CSARRSGRGYEQYF; cdr3_nt: TGCAGTGCTAGACGAAGCGGGAGGGGGTACGAGCAGTACTTC
j_call: TRBJ1-1; clone_size: many; v_call: TRBV18; d_call: TRBD1; cdr3_aa: CASSPRGQGAMNTEAFF; cdr3_nt: TGTGCCAGCTCACCGCGAGGTCAGGGGGCCATGAACACTGAAGCTTTCTTT
j_call: TRBJ1-2; clone_size: many; v_call: TRBV19; d_call: NA; cdr3_aa: CASTGQATLYGYTF; cdr3_nt: TGTGCCAGTACGGGCCAGGCCACCCTCTATGGCTACACCTTC
j_call: TRBJ1-2; clone_size: many; v_call: TRBV12-3/TRBV12-4; d_call: TRBD1; cdr3_aa: CASSQRTGVRGYTF; cdr3_nt: TGTGCCAGCAGCCAGAGGACAGGGGTACGTGGCTACACCTTC
j_call: TRBJ2-2; clone_size: many; v_call: TRBV25-1; d_call: NA; cdr3_aa: CASSEYRGAPGELFF; cdr3_nt: TGTGCCAGCAGTGAATATCGGGGGGCGCCGGGGGAGCTGTTTTTT
j_call: TRBJ1-5; clone_size: many; v_call: TRBV6-2/TRBV6-3; d_call: NA; cdr3_aa: CASRQGQISNQPQHF; cdr3_nt: TGTGCCAGCAGGCAAGGACAGATCAGCAATCAGCCCCAGCATTTT
j_call: TRBJ1-3; clone_size: many; v_call: TRBV6-5; d_call: NA; cdr3_aa: CASRGGGFTGNTIYF; cdr3_nt: TGTGCCAGCAGAGGAGGGGGGTTCACTGGAAACACCATATATTTT
j_call: TRBJ1-1; clone_size: NA; v_call: TRBV7-2; d_call: NA; cdr3_aa: CASSLRDKSEAFF; cdr3_nt: TGTGCCAGCAGCCTCCGGGACAAGTCTGAAGCTTTCTTT
j_call: TRBJ2-1; clone_size: many; v_call: TRBV11-2; d_call: NA; cdr3_aa: CASSLGGGSFGQFF; cdr3_nt: TGTGCCAGCAGCTTAGGAGGGGGGTCGTTCGGGCAGTTCTTC
j_call: TRBJ1-1; clone_size: many; v_call: TRBV12-3/TRBV12-4; d_call: TRBD1; cdr3_aa: CASSLGQGMNTEAFF; cdr3_nt: TGTGCCAGCAGTTTAGGACAGGGCATGAACACTGAAGCTTTCTTT
j_call: TRBJ2-7; clone_size: NA; v_call: TRBV20-1; d_call: NA; cdr3_aa: CSARLRKYDEQYF; cdr3_nt: TGCAGTGCTAGACTTCGGAAGTACGACGAGCAGTACTTC